This TCR beta chain was profiled in a study of blood T cell repertoires in COVID-19. On the study more broadly: Recovery among Cohort 3 donors was established by two negative PCRs, clearance, or symptom resolution. Material from acute and convalescent COVID-19 was sourced from the United States, Italy and Spain. Nucleic acid was either cDNA or gDNA, and it came from T cells, B-cell-depleted T cells, or PBMCs.

Study members were between roughly 18 and 89 years old and lived in some 26 US regions. The germline V gene has CDR1 SGHNT and CDR2 YYREEE (reference sequence). After removal of 3 bases from V and 9 bases from J, the junction contained 8 bases not matched to a gene. The CDR3 totals 15 residues. Profiling relied on immunoSEQ multiplex PCR, and the TCRdb table lists in-frame clones only, not all of them. The sample records approximately 250,000 clones, around 90% being singletons. The sequence was obtained from a woman aged 55-69 years in a cohort exposed to, infected with or recovered from COVID-19 (not recorded which). V is TRBV5-4 and J is TRBJ2-1; 11 bases agree with TRBD1. Sequencing used PBMCs or T cells enriched from blood (not recorded which). Here the CDR3 DNA reads TGTGCCAGCAGCTCCGGGACAGGGGGAAAGGGTGAGCAGTTCTTC. Protein product: CASSSGTGGKGEQFF.